A single sample gave rise to the 21 T cell receptor beta chains below, sequenced in a study of T-cell memory formation after mild COVID-19 (dated by TCRdb to 2020 to 2023). The library relied on 5' RACE. TCRdb lists the instrument as Illumina NovaSeq 6000. TCRdb reworked the public reads: Q25 trimming with fastp, MiXCR clone assembly, productive beta chains retained. Under each unique CDR3 protein, matching rows form one entry showing the most common genes and DNA. The table for this sample lists about 340,000 distinct CDR3 sequences; 20% to 25% of them were counted only once. The leading ten clones occupy around 23% of the sample. Sample: PBMCs or a T cell subset sorted from them (not recorded which). The source is a man aged 18-30 years who had mild COVID-19 (a few samples of this study predate the infection). The sample titles of this study are shuffled in the database, so cell type and time point are left out; the donor was told from shared clones.

In its sample, this clonotype was seen once. The rearrangement joins TRBV5-1 to TRBJ2-2; either TRBD1 or TRBD2 may supply D (6 bases each). The V end lost 6 bases, the J end lost 4 bases, and 13 bases lay between the germline ends. The CDR3 has 14 amino acids. Germline-derived CDR1 and CDR2 are SGHRS and YFSETQ. CDR3: CASNPGGPTGELFF. CDR3 DNA sequence: TGCGCCAGCAACCCCGGGGGCCCCACCGGGGAGCTGTTTTTT.

The CDR3 DNA follows: TGTGCCAGCAGTTATGGGGGGTTGGGGAGCAATCAGCCCCAGCATTTT. Translated, it gives CASSYGGLGSNQPQHF. This chain links TRBV6-5 with TRBJ1-5; perhaps TRBD1 as D (5 bases). Germline-derived CDR1 and CDR2 are MNHEY and SVGAGI. With 3 bases removed from V and 1 base from J, the gap between germline ends came to 13 bases. The CDR3 is 16 residues long.

This clonotype has just a few counts. CDR3 amino acids: CASSDGTGGLNTEAFF. DNA for the CDR3: TGCGCCAGCAGCGACGGTACAGGGGGCTTGAACACTGAAGCTTTCTTT. The chain couples TRBV5-1 to TRBJ1-1; 9 bases fit TRBD1. The CDR3 totals 16 residues. The germline CDR1 and CDR2 sequences are SGHRS and YFSETQ. The V and J ends lost 4 bases and 0 bases, in that order; junction bases with no gene match: 7.

The chain joins TRBV3-1 to TRBJ1-5, with D uncertain. Trimming cost V 3 bases and J 5 bases, with 5 bases left between them. The CDR3 extends over 12 amino acids. Per the germline V gene, CDR1 is LGHDT and CDR2 is YNNKEL (reference sequence). As DNA, the CDR3 is TGTGCCAGCAGCCACCCCCATCAGCCCCAGCATTTT. Its protein is CASSHPHQPQHF. The variable domain in full, completed from reference TRBV3-1 and TRBJ1-5, reads DTAVSQTPKYLVTQMGNDKSIKCEQNLGHDTMYWYKQDSKKFLKIMFSYNNKELIINETVPNRFSPKSPDKAHLNLHINSLELGDSAVYFCASSHPHQPQHFGDGTRLSIL.

The V call is TRBV5-1, the J call TRBJ2-5; either TRBD1 or TRBD2 may supply D (5 bases each). CDR1 is SGHRS, CDR2 YFSETQ, per germline. V dropped 7 bases and J dropped 5 bases, with 24 bases sitting between them. The length of the CDR3 is 16 residues. The CDR3 loop reads CASGERGLPNSETQYF. DNA of the CDR3: TGCGCCAGCGGAGAGAGGGGCCTACCCAATTCGGAGACCCAGTACTTC.

The V gene is TRBV6-2 or TRBV6-3, the J gene TRBJ2-1; 8 bases align to TRBD1. The CDR3 runs 16 residues. Germline V gene data show CDR1 as MNHEY and CDR2 as SVGEGT. Trimming at V came to 6 bases and at J to 7 bases, leaving 14 bases not matched to a gene. The DNA for the CDR3 is TGTGCCAGCAGCCCCAGGGGGCTAGGCCCCTGGAATGAGCAGTTCTTC. It translates to CASSPRGLGPWNEQFF.

This clonotype has a handful of counts. The V call is TRBV9, the J call TRBJ1-1, with D maybe TRBD1 (6 bases). The CDR3 length is 14 residues. Trimming left V 4 bases short and J 5 bases short, with 15 bases between. The V gene's germline CDR1 is SGDLS and CDR2 YYNGEE. CDR3 protein: CASSPWGGETEAFF. Here the CDR3 DNA reads TGTGCCAGCAGCCCATGGGGGGGCGAGACTGAAGCTTTCTTT. Full variable domain (rest looked up from reference TRBV9 and TRBJ1-1): DSGVTQTPKHLITATGQRVTLRCSPRSGDLSVYWYQQSLDQGLQFLIQYYNGEERAKGNILERFSAQQFPDLHSELNLSSLELGDSALYFCASSPWGGETEAFFGQGTRLTVV.

This sequence joins TRBV5-1 and TRBJ1-1; TRBD1 aligns across 9 bases. Germline V gene sequence: CDR1 SGHRS, CDR2 YFSETQ. Trimming removed 4 bases from V and 1 base from J; junction bases left unmatched: 5. The CDR3 extends over 15 amino acids. CDR3 coding DNA: TGCGCCAGCAGCAAAGGACAGGGGAGGAACACTGAAGCTTTCTTT. Translation: CASSKGQGRNTEAFF.

The V and J genes are TRBV9 and TRBJ1-1; TRBD1 matches 7 bases. The CDR3 has 15 amino acids. J was trimmed by 2 bases and V by 2 bases; bases with no gene match: 6. Looked up from germline, CDR1 is SGDLS and CDR2 is YYNGEE. The CDR3, as DNA: TGTGCCAGCAGCGTGGGGGACAGATTAAACACTGAAGCTTTCTTT. This gives the protein CASSVGDRLNTEAFF. The variable domain in full, with the rest retrieved from reference TRBV9 and TRBJ1-1, is DSGVTQTPKHLITATGQRVTLRCSPRSGDLSVYWYQQSLDQGLQFLIQYYNGEERAKGNILERFSAQQFPDLHSELNLSSLELGDSALYFCASSVGDRLNTEAFFGQGTRLTVV.

The genes are TRBV6-6 and TRBJ1-5; D is ambiguous. The CDR3 extends over 13 amino acids. Germline V gene sequence: CDR1 MNHNY, CDR2 SVGAGI (reference sequence). Trimming pared 10 bases from V and 1 base from J, leaving 11 bases between. CDR3 nucleotide sequence: TGTGCCACCGTCCGGGCCAGCAATCAGCCCCAGCATTTT. It yields the protein CATVRASNQPQHF.

In its sample, this clonotype was seen a few times. The V call is TRBV29-1, the J call TRBJ2-3; TRBD2 aligns across 9 bases. Germline loops: CDR1 SQVTM, CDR2 ANQGSEA. Trimming took 3 bases from V and 1 from J; bases not matched to a gene: 2. The CDR3 is made up of 14 amino acids. CDR3 bases: TGCAGCGTTGAGGAGCGGGGGGGCACAGATACGCAGTATTTT. Amino acid sequence: CSVEERGGTDTQYF.

The chain is built from TRBV7-6 and TRBJ2-1; TRBD2 matches 10 bases. The CDR3 totals 13 residues. V was pared by 5 bases and J by 14 bases, with 9 bases of the junction left unmatched. Germline values: CDR1 SGHVS, CDR2 FNYEAQ. This CDR3 is CASSAGLAAREFF. Written as DNA, the CDR3 is TGTGCCAGCAGCGCCGGACTAGCGGCGAGGGAGTTCTTC.

This clonotype was picked up a small number of times. The CDR3 DNA sequence: TGTGCCAGCAGCCCCACCGGGGCGCCAGGGTCCTACGAGCAGTACGTC. Amino acid sequence: CASSPTGAPGSYEQYV. The gene calls are TRBV5-5 and TRBJ2-7; the D call may be TRBD1 or TRBD2 (5 bases each). This CDR3 comprises 16 residues. The V end was cut by 4 bases, the J end by 1 base, with 18 bases between. In germline, CDR1 is SGHKS, CDR2 YYEKEE (reference sequence).

The chain has TRBV30 and TRBJ2-7; the D gene is possibly TRBD2 (6 bases). The CDR3 is 15 residues long. The germline V gene has CDR1 GTSNPN and CDR2 SVGIG (reference sequence). Trimming took 4 bases from V and 4 from J, leaving 20 bases between them. The CDR3 spells CAWTKPRGNLYEQYF. CDR3 in DNA: TGTGCCTGGACGAAACCCCGGGGGAACCTATACGAGCAGTACTTC.

In its sample, this clonotype was seen a few times. The V and J genes are TRBV9 and TRBJ2-1; no definite D call. The germline V gene has CDR1 SGDLS and CDR2 YYNGEE. The CDR3 covers 13 residues. Trimming took 4 bases from V and 5 from J, leaving 10 bases between them. The CDR3 reads CASSPSSNNEQFF. The DNA of the CDR3 is TGTGCCAGCAGCCCATCCAGCAACAATGAGCAGTTCTTC.

A word on this clonotype: It may be a read error: a sequence one base away is much more abundant. The chain employs TRBV2 and TRBJ2-1, with a weak D call TRBD2 (6 bases). The CDR3 is made up of 14 amino acids. Germline values: CDR1 SNHLY, CDR2 FYNNEI. V was clipped by 0 bases and J by 15 bases, with 18 bases between them. The CDR3 here is CASSEARESLAWFF. CDR3 in DNA: TGTGCCAGCAGTGAAGCGCGAGAGTCACTAGCCTGGTTCTTC.

This clonotype was picked up many times. Relative to the germline gene, one junction end is altered; a read error may explain this. CDR3 DNA sequence: TGTGCCAGCAGCTTAGGAGGAGACTATGGCTACACCTTC. Its translation: CASSLGGDYGYTF. This rearrangement joins TRBV5-1 to TRBJ1-2; D gene ambiguous. The CDR3 runs 13 residues. Germline lookup yields CDR1 SGHRS and CDR2 YFSETQ.

This sequence joins TRBV18 and TRBJ2-4; TRBD1 matches at 9 bases. Germline assignment: CDR1 KGHSH and CDR2 LQKENI. V lost 6 bases to trimming and J lost 8 bases; unmatched junction nucleotides: 8. The CDR3 has 14 amino acids. DNA of the CDR3: TGTGCCAGCTCGAGGACAGGGGAGGGTGACATTCAGTACTTC. Translated, it gives CASSRTGEGDIQYF.

A few counts support this clonotype. This chain joins TRBV24-1 and TRBJ1-5; unclear D gene. Trimming took 4 bases from V and 5 from J, leaving 5 bases between them. This CDR3 has 12 residues. From germline, CDR1 is KGHDR and CDR2 SFDVKD. CDR3 bases: TGTGCCACCAGTGACAGTGATCAGCCCCAGCATTTT. Translated: CATSDSDQPQHF.

A few counts support this clonotype. The rearrangement joins TRBV12-3 or TRBV12-4 to TRBJ2-5; D unclear. The CDR3 consists of 14 residues. The V and J ends lost 0 bases and 4 bases respectively, with 9 bases between them. The CDR3 nucleotides are TGTGCCAGCAGTTTAGCGGGGATAGCAGAGACCCAGTACTTC. Its translation is CASSLAGIAETQYF.

The chain carries TRBV6-5 and TRBJ1-1; the match to TRBD1 covers 12 bases. CDR1 and CDR2 (germline): MNHEY, SVGAGI. Germline trimming cut 8 bases from V and 5 bases from J; bases unmatched to any gene: 9. The CDR3 contains 15 residues. CDR3 in amino acids: CASGRDRGRGTEAFF. CDR3 in DNA: TGTGCCAGCGGCCGGGACAGGGGGCGCGGGACTGAAGCTTTCTTT.